The T cell receptor (beta chain) under discussion was sequenced for a study of graft-versus-host responses after intestinal transplantation. Assay: immunoSEQ multiplex PCR; the TCRdb copy retains only in-frame clones and omits some. The sample comprises 45,000 or so clones, 90% to 95% of which are singletons, and around 4.3% rests with the top ten. To note about this clone: What it recognizes is unknown.

Germline assignment: CDR1 MDHEN and CDR2 SYDVKM. This CDR3 is 15 amino acids long. Trimming stripped 5 bases from V and 3 bases from J, with 13 bases between. Study findings and constraints: Individuals carrying graft-donor T cell macrochimerism showed high graft-versus-host to host-versus-graft clonal ratios in allografts.

The specimen comprised PBMCs, sampled 524 days after transplant. The TCR was taken from a human patient who received an intestinal transplant, so some T cells may come from the graft donor. The J gene is TRBJ2-2, the V gene TRBV28; TRBD2 is a possible D gene (6 bases). CDR3 coding DNA: TGTGCCAGCAGTCCACCGGGACTTCACACCGGGGAGCTGTTTTTT. As protein: CASSPPGLHTGELFF.